These 2 T cell receptor beta chains originate from one sample sequenced in a study of blood T cell repertoires in COVID-19. Some clones are missing from TCRdb's copy, which holds only in-frame ones; the method was immunoSEQ multiplex PCR. The repertoire includes about 190,000 clones, 85% to 90% of them detected once, and about 0.59% sits in the top ten. The material sequenced was peripheral blood. The receptors derive from a man aged 50-60 years with acute or convalescent COVID-19.

V is TRBV18 and J is TRBJ2-5; 10 bases match TRBD1. V gave up 4 bases and J gave up 4 bases; unmatched junction bases: 9. The CDR3 has 16 residues. CDR1 and CDR2 from the germline V gene are KGHSH and LQKENI. Here the CDR3 reads CASSQTGTGVLETQYF. CDR3 DNA: TGTGCCAGCTCACAGACCGGGACAGGGGTCTTAGAGACCCAGTACTTC.

The V call is TRBV11-2, the J call TRBJ1-2; tentatively, D is TRBD1 (5 bases). V lost 4 bases to trimming and J lost 8 bases, with 20 bases between them. Germline V lookup: CDR1 SGHAT, CDR2 FQNNGV. This CDR3 is 15 amino acids long. For the CDR3, the DNA is TGTGCCAGCAGCTACGACTCCGGGGGGATAGGGGGCTACACCTTC. Translating gives CASSYDSGGIGGYTF.